Each of the 20 T cell receptor beta chains below was sequenced from the same sample in a study of T cell repertoires in cytomegalovirus infection. TCRdb recomputed calls from the reads with MiXCR, one row per CDR3 protein. The sample carries 250,000 to 300,000 distinct CDR3 sequences, about 26% recorded once. Sequencing was carried out using PBMCs. The receptors derive from a human donor in good health (CMV status not recorded). Some clones in this sample may be carry-over from other donors' samples.

V is TRBV19 and J is TRBJ1-1; D is perhaps TRBD1 (5 bases). This CDR3 spans 15 amino acids. From germline, CDR1 is LNHDA and CDR2 SQIVND (reference sequence). V was shortened by 6 bases and J by 1 base, with 15 bases between the two germline ends. CDR3 in DNA: TGTGCCAGTAGCGCACCGGGACGGAAGAACACTGAAGCTTTCTTT. It specifies CASSAPGRKNTEAFF.

This clonotype has only a few counts. Here the CDR3 reads CASSQKTSGILTGELFF. In DNA form, the CDR3 reads TGTGCCAGCAGCCAAAAAACCAGCGGGATTCTCACCGGGGAGCTGTTTTTT. The chain uses TRBV14 and TRBJ2-2; 7 positions agree with TRBD2. V was clipped by 2 bases and J by 4 bases; unmatched bases: 10. Germline V CDR1 and CDR2: SGHDN, FVKESK. The CDR3 runs to 17 residues.

Ten or more counts support this clonotype. This chain joins TRBV7-2 and TRBJ2-7; TRBD2 matches 7 bases. Trimming cost V 5 bases and J 0 bases; bases outside gene matches: 7. Germline CDR1 is SGHTA and CDR2 is FQGNSA. The CDR3 extends over 15 amino acids. CDR3 in amino acids: CASSPGGLSSYEQYF. The CDR3 DNA is TGTGCCAGCAGCCCGGGGGGTTTGAGCTCCTACGAGCAGTACTTC.

This rearrangement joins TRBV6-2 or TRBV6-3 to TRBJ2-2; 10 bases are a match to TRBD1. The CDR3 loop spans 19 amino acids. V lost 6 bases to trimming and J lost 1 base; unmatched junction nucleotides: 14. Germline loops: CDR1 MNHEY, CDR2 SVGEGT. The DNA of the CDR3 is TGTGCCAGCAGACCGACAGGGGGCGTCGGGCCTGGGAACACCGGGGAGCTGTTTTTT. The encoded protein is CASRPTGGVGPGNTGELFF.

As to this clonotype: One base away lies a much larger clone, so this may be a sequencing read error. The rearrangement joins TRBV7-9 to TRBJ2-1; D might be TRBD1 (5 bases). The CDR3 contains 14 residues. Germline V gene lookup returns CDR1 SEHNR and CDR2 FQNEAQ (reference sequence). The CDR3: CASKQESSYNERFF. CDR3 nucleotides: TGTGCCAGTAAACAGGAAAGCTCCTACAATGAGCGGTTCTTC.

V usage is TRBV27 and J usage is TRBJ1-1; D remains ambiguous. Trimming removed 3 bases from V and 4 bases from J, with 12 bases in between. The CDR3 sequence is 14 residues long. CDR1 and CDR2 from the germline V gene are MNHEY and SMNVEV (reference sequence). The CDR3 loop is CASSLTWAGTEAFF. The DNA of the CDR3 is TGTGCCAGCAGTTTGACGTGGGCGGGCACTGAAGCTTTCTTT.

There are a few counts of this clonotype. The DNA of the CDR3 is TGTGCCACGACAGGGAATGGGGCCAACGTCCTGACTTTC. As protein: CATTGNGANVLTF. V usage is TRBV10-3 and J usage is TRBJ2-6; 7 bases fit TRBD1. Germline V gene lookup returns CDR1 ENHRY and CDR2 SYGVKD. The J segment lost 3 bases and the V segment lost 10 bases, leaving 3 bases of the junction unmatched. There are 13 residues in the CDR3.

The V gene is TRBV25-1, the J gene TRBJ2-1, with D unresolved. This CDR3 is 15 amino acids long. V lost 1 base and J lost 6, with 13 bases in between. CDR1 and CDR2 (germline): MGHDK, SYGVNS. In nucleotides, the CDR3 is TGTGCCAGCAGTGAATTGAGACTTACGGGCAATGAGCAGTTCTTC. Its protein product is CASSELRLTGNEQFF. Using reference TRBV25-1 and TRBJ2-1 for the parts outside the CDR3, the full variable domain is EADIYQTPRYLVIGTGKKITLECSQTMGHDKMYWYQQDPGMELHLIHYSYGVNSTEKGDLSSESTVSRIRTEHFPLTLESARPSHTSQYLCASSELRLTGNEQFFGPGTRLTVL.

At least ten counts were recorded for this clonotype. This chain joins TRBV7-2 and TRBJ2-3, with a tentative D call TRBD2 (5 bases). Germline V lookup: CDR1 SGHTA, CDR2 FQGNSA. V lost 4 bases and J lost 1, with 9 bases in between. CDR3 length: 14 residues. The DNA of the CDR3 is TGTGCCAGCAGCTCGGGGTTCGGCACAGATACGCAGTATTTT. This sequence encodes CASSSGFGTDTQYF.

This clonotype has a count of ten or more. V gene TRBV7-2 combines with J gene TRBJ2-7; maybe TRBD2 (5 bases). CDR1 and CDR2 (germline): SGHTA, FQGNSA. V gave up 5 bases and J gave up 3 bases, with 20 bases separating them. The CDR3 loop spans 16 amino acids. The CDR3 nucleotides read TGTGCCAGCAGCGACCGGGGAGCTCCCCGAGGCTACGAGCAGTACTTC. This encodes CASSDRGAPRGYEQYF.

This clonotype was observed a few times. The rearrangement joins TRBV10-2 to TRBJ1-4; the match to TRBD1 covers 10 bases. CDR3 size: 13 residues. The germline CDR1 and CDR2 sequences are WSHSY and SAAADI. Losses at the gene ends were 7 bases for V and 8 bases for J; bases not matched to a gene: 4. CDR3 in DNA: TGCGCCAGCAAGGACAGGGGGGTCGAAAAACTGTTTTTT. It yields the protein CASKDRGVEKLFF.

This clonotype was seen a handful of times. V usage is TRBV28 and J usage is TRBJ2-2; unclear D gene. The CDR3 has 12 residues. V dropped 7 bases and J dropped 4 bases, with 7 bases sitting between them. Germline CDR1 and CDR2: MDHEN and SYDVKM. This CDR3 reads CASTVATGELFF. CDR3 coding DNA: TGTGCCAGCACCGTGGCCACCGGGGAGCTGTTTTTT.

This clonotype was seen at least ten times. The J gene is TRBJ1-5, the V gene TRBV7-2; D is unclear. In germline, CDR1 is SGHTA, CDR2 FQGNSA. The CDR3 consists of 13 residues. With 5 bases removed from V and 7 bases from J, the gap between germline ends came to 12 bases. CDR3 sequence reads: CASSRGSPQPQHF. CDR3 sequence (DNA): TGTGCCAGCAGCCGCGGGAGCCCCCAGCCCCAGCATTTT.

This clonotype has just a few counts. The chain recombines TRBV2 with TRBJ1-2; D unresolved. There are 16 residues in the CDR3. The V end was cut by 1 base, the J end by 4 bases, with 16 bases between. In germline, CDR1 is SNHLY, CDR2 FYNNEI. This CDR3 reads CASSEESTQARYGYTF. DNA of the CDR3: TGTGCCAGCAGTGAAGAATCGACGCAGGCGCGCTATGGCTACACCTTC.

V usage is TRBV6-2 or TRBV6-3 and J usage is TRBJ2-1; 9 nucleotides align to TRBD2. J was trimmed by 9 bases and V by 2 bases; bases with no gene match: 5. CDR1 is MNHEY, CDR2 SVGEGT, per germline. The CDR3 sequence is 14 residues long. In nucleotides, the CDR3 is TGTGCCAGCAGTTACGGCGGGAGGGCCGCTGAGCAGTTCTTC. As protein: CASSYGGRAAEQFF.

V is TRBV19 and J is TRBJ2-5; D not certain. The CDR3 covers 14 residues. Germline CDR1 reads LNHDA; CDR2 reads SQIVND (reference sequence). V was cut by 2 bases and J by 14 bases, with 21 bases left in between. CDR3 coding DNA: TGTGCCAGTAGTATAAGCCCAAGAGTGAGTACGGTTTACTTC. Protein sequence: CASSISPRVSTVYF.

This clonotype was detected only a few times. The V call is TRBV10-3, the J call TRBJ2-5; 9 bases are shared with TRBD1. The CDR3 contains 14 residues. Germline-derived CDR1 and CDR2 are ENHRY and SYGVKD. V gave up 6 bases and J gave up 5 bases; unmatched junction bases: 7. The CDR3 sequence: CAISRTGEGETQYF. DNA for the CDR3: TGTGCCATCAGCCGGACAGGGGAGGGGGAGACCCAGTACTTC.

This clonotype was counted a single time. The CDR3 nucleotides are TGCAGTGCCCCCTGGCCGGGACAGGGGAACACTGAAGCTTTCTTT. Protein: CSAPWPGQGNTEAFF. The V gene is TRBV20-1, the J gene TRBJ1-1; TRBD1 matches 9 bases. Germline-derived CDR1 and CDR2 are DFQATT and SNEGSKA (reference sequence). J gave up 1 base and V 6 bases, and 9 bases lay outside the gene matches. CDR3 length: 15 amino acids.

The genes are TRBV28 and TRBJ1-3; TRBD1 agrees at 8 bases. Looked up from germline, CDR1 is MDHEN and CDR2 is SYDVKM. After removal of 6 bases from V and 0 bases from J, the junction contained 4 bases not matched to a gene. The CDR3 has 15 amino acids. CDR3 amino acids: CASRNTGGSGNTIYF. The CDR3, as DNA: TGTGCCAGCAGGAATACAGGGGGCTCTGGAAACACCATATATTTT.

This clonotype has a handful of counts. V gene TRBV2 combines with J gene TRBJ2-1, with 8 nucleotides matching TRBD2. The germline CDR1 and CDR2 sequences are SNHLY and FYNNEI. The CDR3 contains 16 residues. V dropped 7 bases and J dropped 7; count of bases not matched to a gene: 15. CDR3 residues: CASNSPGLDVRNEQFF. CDR3 bases: TGTGCCAGCAACTCACCGGGACTAGACGTCAGGAATGAGCAGTTCTTC.